This entry describes one T cell receptor beta chain. The antigen remains undetermined. Germline CDR1 is MDHEN and CDR2 is SYDVKM. The CDR3 totals 12 residues. The V gene lost 5 bases and the J gene lost 5 bases, with 9 bases spanning the gap. Patients aged 2 to 39 years had fewer naive T cells. Regulatory (CD25-high CD127-low) and conventional (CD25-low CD127-high) CD4+ T cells were sorted separately. Amplification used 52 TRBV primers and 13 TRBJ primers. Libraries were prepared by immunoSEQ multiplex PCR; TCRdb keeps only in-frame clonotypes and omits some of them. The sample gives almost 30,000 clones, around 93% of which show up once; around 1.5% is in the top ten. The data belong to a study of regulatory T cells. Whole-study findings and limits: Hydrophobic residues at CDR3 positions 6 and 7 were enriched in conventional CD4+ T cells of CD3G-deficient patients. Regulatory T cells showed the strongest V-J pair restriction and V/J gene skewing among patient repertoires.

Sequencing input: conventional CD4+ T cells sorted from blood. This receptor was identified in a person in their late teens or twenties with CD3G deficiency. The chain joins TRBV28 to TRBJ1-2; D is uncertain. The CDR3 nucleotides are TGTGCCAGCAGTACACCTAGTTATGGCTACACCTTC. It is translated as CASSTPSYGYTF.